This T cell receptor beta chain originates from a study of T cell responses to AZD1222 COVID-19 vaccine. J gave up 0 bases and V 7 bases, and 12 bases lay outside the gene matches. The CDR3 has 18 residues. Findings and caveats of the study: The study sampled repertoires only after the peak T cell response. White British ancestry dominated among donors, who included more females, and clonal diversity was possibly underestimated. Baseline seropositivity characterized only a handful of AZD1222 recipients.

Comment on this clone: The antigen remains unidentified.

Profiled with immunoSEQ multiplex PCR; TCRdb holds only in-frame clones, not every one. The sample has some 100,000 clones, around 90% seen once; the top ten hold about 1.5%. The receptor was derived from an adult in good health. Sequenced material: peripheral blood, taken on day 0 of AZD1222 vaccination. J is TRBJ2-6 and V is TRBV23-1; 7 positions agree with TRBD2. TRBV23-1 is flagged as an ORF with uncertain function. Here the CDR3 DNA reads TGCGCCAGCACCCATACGGGGGGACGAAGCTCTGGGGCCAACGTCCTGACTTTC. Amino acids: CASTHTGGRSSGANVLTF.